The 4 T cell receptor beta chains in this list originate from one sample, sequenced in a study of blood T cell repertoires in COVID-19. Profiled with immunoSEQ multiplex PCR; TCRdb holds only in-frame clones, not every one. The sample records approximately 500,000 clones, around 90% being singletons. Sequencing was carried out using peripheral blood. These receptors came from a woman aged 45-65 years with COVID-19, enrolled during active disease.

V is TRBV5-4 and J is TRBJ2-7; TRBD1 matches 8 bases. Losses at the gene ends were 2 bases for V and 8 bases for J; bases not matched to a gene: 12. Germline V gene sequence: CDR1 SGHNT, CDR2 YYREEE (reference sequence). The CDR3 spans 15 residues. The CDR3 nucleotides read TGTGCCAGCAGCTTCCAGCAGGGGGCGAATACCCAGCAGTACTTC. Protein sequence: CASSFQQGANTQQYF.

This clone occurred once. The chain couples TRBV7-9 to TRBJ2-7; possible D gene TRBD2, 5 bases. The germline CDR1 and CDR2 sequences are SEHNR and FQNEAQ (reference sequence). The CDR3 runs 14 residues. V shed 5 bases and J shed 3 bases, with 14 bases lying between them. The CDR3 loop reads CASSPGSQHYEQYF. The CDR3 DNA sequence: TGTGCCAGCAGCCCGGGGAGCCAACACTACGAGCAGTACTTC.

The rearrangement links TRBV6-5 to TRBJ2-7; perhaps TRBD1 as D (6 bases). Germline values: CDR1 MNHEY, CDR2 SVGAGI. The CDR3 is made up of 12 amino acids. The V end was cut by 8 bases, the J end by 3 bases, with 11 bases between. The DNA of the CDR3 is TGTGCCAGCTTCGGACAGTACTACGAGCAGTACTTC. Encoded protein: CASFGQYYEQYF.

The chain combines TRBV30 with TRBJ1-1, with TRBD1 as a possible D gene (6 bases). The ends were cut back, 2 bases at V and 1 base at J, with 8 bases in the middle. Per germline, CDR1 GTSNPN and CDR2 SVGIG (reference sequence). CDR3 length: 13 residues. CDR3 amino acids: CAWSYRANTEAFF. Written as DNA, the CDR3 is TGTGCCTGGAGTTACAGGGCGAACACTGAAGCTTTCTTT.